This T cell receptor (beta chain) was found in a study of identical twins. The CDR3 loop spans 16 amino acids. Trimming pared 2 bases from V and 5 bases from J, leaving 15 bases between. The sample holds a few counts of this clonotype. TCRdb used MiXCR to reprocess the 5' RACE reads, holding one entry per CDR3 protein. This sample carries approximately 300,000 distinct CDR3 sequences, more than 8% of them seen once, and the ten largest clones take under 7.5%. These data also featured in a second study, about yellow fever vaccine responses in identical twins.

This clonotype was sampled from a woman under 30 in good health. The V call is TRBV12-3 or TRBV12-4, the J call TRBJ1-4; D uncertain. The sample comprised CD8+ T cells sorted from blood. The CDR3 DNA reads TGTGCCAGCAGTTTAATTGATGGGATTTCCAATGAAAAACTGTTTTTT. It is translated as CASSLIDGISNEKLFF.